The clone carrying this T cell receptor beta chain was observed a few times. Its cognate antigen is unknown. MiXCR was run by TCRdb on the reads, yielding one entry per CDR3 protein. The sample records 150,000 to 200,000 distinct CDR3 sequences, approximately 20% being singletons. V dropped 2 bases and J dropped 3 bases, with 11 bases sitting between them. The CDR3 is 13 residues long. Germline values: CDR1 SQVTM, CDR2 ANQGSEA. This specimen belongs to a study of T cell repertoires in cytomegalovirus infection. Study-level results: Predominance within the ex vivo response was attributable to HLA-C-restricted CMV-specific TCR beta clonotypes.

This sequence joins TRBV29-1 and TRBJ2-7; D is uncertain. The sequencing input was PBMCs. The receptor's source is a human donor in good health (CMV status not recorded). Some clones in this sample may be carry-over from other donors' samples. The CDR3 loop is CSVETPDGYEQYF. In nucleotides, the CDR3 is TGCAGCGTTGAAACCCCTGACGGCTACGAGCAGTACTTC.